Given below is one T cell receptor beta chain in context. The PCR was carried out with 60 Vbeta primers and 13 Jbeta primers. Profiled with immunoSEQ multiplex PCR; TCRdb holds only in-frame clones, not every one. The sample records 100,000 or so clones, about 60% being singletons. The data originate from a study of cytomegalovirus exposure and HLA in healthy donors. The CDR3 has 16 residues. Germline CDR1 reads SGHAT; CDR2 reads FQNNGV. V was clipped by 2 bases and J by 5 bases; unmatched bases: 8. Sequenced: PBMCs. V gene TRBV11-2 combines with J gene TRBJ2-7; 11 bases agree with TRBD1. The clonotype originates from a human donor in good health. CDR3 in DNA: TGTGCCAGCAGCTTAACCGGACAGGGGGCAATCAACGAGCAGTACTTC. It specifies CASSLTGQGAINEQYF. The complete variable domain, with remaining parts taken from reference TRBV11-2 and TRBJ2-7, reads EAGVAQSPRYKIIEKRQSVAFWCNPISGHATLYWYQQILGQGPKLLIQFQNNGVVDDSQLPKDRFSAERLKGVDSTLKIQPAKLEDSAVYLCASSLTGQGAINEQYFGPGTRLTVT.